The T cell receptor beta chain under discussion was sequenced for a study of blood T cell repertoires in COVID-19. Study overall: Spain, Italy and the United States supplied samples that represented acute and convalescent COVID-19.

This table comes from immunoSEQ multiplex PCR, and its TCRdb copy is limited to in-frame clones, with some not included. The data contain 150,000 to 200,000 clones, approximately 80% of them singletons. Between the trimmed V and J ends, which lost 2 bases and 4 bases, there was a span of 10 bases. This CDR3 contains 13 residues. CDR1 is SGHRS and CDR2 is YFSETQ in the germline V gene. Cohorts were assigned according to the clinical history that participants reported. Either two negative PCRs, clearance, or symptom resolution qualified Cohort 3 donors as recovered. What was sequenced was PBMCs or T cells enriched from blood (not recorded which). The receptor's source is a middle-aged man who had recovered from COVID-19. This sequence joins TRBV5-1 and TRBJ2-7, with D maybe TRBD2 (7 bases). The CDR3 DNA reads TGCGCCAGCAGCTTCGGGGGGCCGTACGAGCAGTACTTC. This sequence encodes CASSFGGPYEQYF.